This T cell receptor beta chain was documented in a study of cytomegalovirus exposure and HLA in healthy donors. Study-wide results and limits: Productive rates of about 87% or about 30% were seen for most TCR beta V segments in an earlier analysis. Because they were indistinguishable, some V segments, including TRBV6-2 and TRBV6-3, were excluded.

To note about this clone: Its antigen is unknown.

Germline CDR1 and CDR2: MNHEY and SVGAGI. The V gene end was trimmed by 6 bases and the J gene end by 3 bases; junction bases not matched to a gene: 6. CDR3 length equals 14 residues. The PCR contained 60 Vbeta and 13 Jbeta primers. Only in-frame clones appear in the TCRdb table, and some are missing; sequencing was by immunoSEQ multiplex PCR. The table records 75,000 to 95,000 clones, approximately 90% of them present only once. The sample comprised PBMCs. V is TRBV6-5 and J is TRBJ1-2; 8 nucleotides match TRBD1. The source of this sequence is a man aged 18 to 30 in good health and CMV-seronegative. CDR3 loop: CASRRRQGYYGYTF. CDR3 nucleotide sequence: TGTGCCAGCAGACGTAGACAGGGGTACTATGGCTACACCTTC.